These 19 T cell receptor beta chains were sequenced from one sample in a study of Ad26.COV2.S vaccination and SARS-CoV-2 variants. Assay used: immunoSEQ multiplex PCR; TCRdb lists only in-frame clones, some missing. This table has 300,000 to 450,000 clones, around 90% appearing once. This sample comprised peripheral blood, obtained after recovery from COVID-19. The receptors stem from a human donor who had recovered from COVID-19.

This clone was seen just once. V usage is TRBV30 and J usage is TRBJ1-5; no firm D call. The germline V gene encodes CDR1 GTSNPN and CDR2 SVGIG (reference sequence). The CDR3 has 18 amino acids. Trimming took off 5 bases at V and 0 bases at J, with 23 bases between the two ends. The DNA of the CDR3 is TGTGCCTGGGCCGAAACTGAGACCGGGGAATATAGCAATCAGCCCCAGCATTTT. Its protein is CAWAETETGEYSNQPQHF.

V is TRBV3-1 (or the pseudogene TRBV3-2) and J is TRBJ1-5; D gene uncertain. V lost 3 bases and J 0 bases, leaving 6 bases between the germline ends. The CDR3 has 14 amino acids. Germline V gene sequence: CDR1 LGHDT, CDR2 YNNKEL (reference sequence). CDR3 sequence reads: CASSHGDSNQPQHF. The CDR3 coding sequence is TGTGCCAGCAGCCACGGGGATAGCAATCAGCCCCAGCATTTT.

This chain joins TRBV4-1 and TRBJ1-2, with a possible D match to TRBD1 (6 bases). Germline CDR1 MGHRA, CDR2 YSYEKL. The CDR3 is made up of 13 amino acids. With 5 bases removed from V and 5 bases from J, the gap between germline ends came to 12 bases. CDR3: CASSGGTTYGYTF. The CDR3, as DNA: TGCGCCAGCAGCGGGGGGACAACTTATGGCTACACCTTC.

The genes are TRBV4-3 and TRBJ1-4; 8 bases align to TRBD1. Germline V gene sequence: CDR1 LGHNA, CDR2 YSLEER. The CDR3 is made up of 14 amino acids. The V gene end was trimmed by 1 base and the J gene end by 8 bases; junction bases not matched to a gene: 3. CDR3 amino acids: CASSQGTGPEKLFF. DNA of the CDR3: TGCGCCAGCAGCCAAGGGACAGGGCCCGAAAAACTGTTTTTT.

The chain combines TRBV6-2 or TRBV6-3 with TRBJ1-2; D not certain. The length of the CDR3 is 15 residues. The V end was cut by 2 bases, the J end by 3 bases, with 13 bases between. CDR1 is MNHEY and CDR2 is SVGEGT in the germline V gene. The CDR3 DNA sequence: TGTGCCAGCAGTTACCGGAGGTCCGAGTACTATGGCTACACCTTC. Amino acid sequence: CASSYRRSEYYGYTF.

CDR3 residues: CASSQWTEGDEQYF. The CDR3 region has the DNA TGTGCCAGCAGCCAGTGGACAGAAGGAGACGAGCAGTACTTC. V is TRBV7-6 and J is TRBJ2-7, with D tentatively TRBD1 (6 bases). The length of the CDR3 is 14 residues. In germline, CDR1 is SGHVS, CDR2 FNYEAQ. V was cut by 5 bases and J by 5 bases, with 16 bases left in between.

This clone was seen once. The rearrangement links TRBV10-3 to TRBJ2-7, with D possibly TRBD1 on 6 matching bases. Trimming removed 5 bases from V and 6 bases from J, with 14 bases in between. CDR1 ENHRY and CDR2 SYGVKD come from the germline V gene. The CDR3 is 13 residues long. CDR3 in amino acids: CAISHRVGAEQYF. CDR3 sequence (DNA): TGTGCCATCAGTCACAGGGTAGGCGCCGAGCAGTACTTC.

The chain links TRBV7-9 to TRBJ2-7; TRBD2 matches at 7 bases. V trimming: 1 base; J trimming: 7 bases; junction bases outside the gene matches: 10. This CDR3 has 15 residues. CDR1 SEHNR and CDR2 FQNEAQ come from the germline V gene (reference sequence). The CDR3 is CASSLVGSMGGEQYF. The CDR3 DNA follows: TGTGCCAGCAGCTTAGTGGGCTCCATGGGGGGGGAGCAGTACTTC.

The gene calls are TRBV6-6 and TRBJ2-7; 9 bases agree with TRBD1. The CDR3 runs to 15 residues. Germline loops: CDR1 MNHNY, CDR2 SVGAGI (reference sequence). The junction had 3 bases not matched to a gene; V was cut back by 0 bases and J by 3 bases. The CDR3 DNA reads TGTGCCAGCAGTTACTCCCCGGACAGGGGCTACGAGCAGTACTTC. It translates to CASSYSPDRGYEQYF.

This clone was seen just once. This sequence joins TRBV6-5 and TRBJ1-1, with D maybe TRBD1 (6 bases). Germline CDR1 MNHEY, CDR2 SVGAGI. V was cut by 6 bases and J by 3 bases, with 14 bases left in between. The length of the CDR3 is 14 residues. The CDR3 DNA is TGTGCCAGCAGAAAGACAGGATCGTACACTGAAGCTTTCTTT. It yields the protein CASRKTGSYTEAFF.

The chain links TRBV5-4 to TRBJ1-1; 9 bases are a match to TRBD1. Germline-derived CDR1 and CDR2 are SGHNT and YYREEE (reference sequence). With 4 bases clipped from V and 1 base from J, the junction kept 5 bases outside the gene matches. CDR3 length equals 15 residues. The CDR3 DNA sequence: TGTGCCAGCAGCCCCGGGACAGGGAGGAACACTGAAGCTTTCTTT. Its translation: CASSPGTGRNTEAFF.

The chain combines TRBV6-5 with TRBJ1-2; the match to TRBD1 covers 8 bases. V lost 5 bases and J lost 5; bases outside the gene matches: 4. CDR3 length: 13 residues. Germline assignment: CDR1 MNHEY and CDR2 SVGAGI. CDR3 residues: CASSTTGGYGYTF. The CDR3, as DNA: TGTGCCAGCAGTACAACAGGGGGTTATGGCTACACCTTC.

This chain uses TRBV7-9 with TRBJ1-2; 12 bases match TRBD1. After removal of 5 bases from V and 3 bases from J, the junction contained 7 bases not matched to a gene. CDR3 length: 16 residues. Germline V gene lookup returns CDR1 SEHNR and CDR2 FQNEAQ (reference sequence). The DNA for the CDR3 is TGTGCCAGCAGCATAACCGGGACAGGGGGCGACTATGGCTACACCTTC. The encoded protein is CASSITGTGGDYGYTF.

This clone was counted a single time. This chain uses TRBV6-5 with TRBJ1-2; 8 positions agree with TRBD1. Germline trimming cut 10 bases from V and 8 bases from J; bases unmatched to any gene: 12. CDR3 size: 13 residues. From germline, CDR1 is MNHEY and CDR2 SVGAGI. The DNA of the CDR3 is TGTGCCACAAGGTCACAGGGGGAGCGCGGCTACACCTTC. It is translated as CATRSQGERGYTF.

The CDR3, as DNA: TGTGCCAGCAGCGTAGGTCAAGAGGGGGGGCTCACCGGGGAGCTGTTTTTT. Residues: CASSVGQEGGLTGELFF. The rearrangement uses TRBV9 and TRBJ2-2; possible D gene TRBD2, 7 bases. V shed 0 bases and J shed 4 bases, with 16 bases lying between them. The CDR3 runs 17 residues. Germline CDR1 and CDR2: SGDLS and YYNGEE.

The gene calls are TRBV29-1 and TRBJ1-1; D unclear. The germline CDR1 and CDR2 sequences are SQVTM and ANQGSEA. V dropped 7 bases and J dropped 3 bases, with 12 bases sitting between them. The CDR3 is made up of 12 amino acids. The CDR3 is CSASGVDTEAFF. CDR3 coding DNA: TGCAGCGCGTCGGGTGTGGACACTGAAGCTTTCTTT.

The V and J genes are TRBV11-1 and TRBJ2-1; 10 bases are a match to TRBD1. The germline V gene has CDR1 SGHAT and CDR2 FQDESV (reference sequence). The CDR3 contains 16 residues. J was trimmed by 7 bases and V by 0 bases; bases with no gene match: 6. CDR3 residues: CASSLAWGTGVNEQFF. In DNA, the CDR3 is TGTGCCAGCAGCTTAGCGTGGGGGACAGGGGTAAATGAGCAGTTCTTC. Supplemented by reference TRBV11-1 and TRBJ2-1, the full variable domain reads EAEVAQSPRYKITEKSQAVAFWCDPISGHATLYWYRQILGQGPELLVQFQDESVVDDSQLPKDRFSAERLKGVDSTLKIQPAELGDSAMYLCASSLAWGTGVNEQFFGPGTRLTVL.

This clone appeared a single time. The gene calls are TRBV5-1 and TRBJ2-5, with D possibly TRBD1 on 6 matching bases. V lost 7 bases and J 4 bases, leaving 17 bases between the germline ends. Germline assignment: CDR1 SGHRS and CDR2 YFSETQ. The CDR3 has 14 residues. The CDR3 nucleotides read TGCGCCAGCGGGGGCCCAGGGGAAGGAGAGACCCAGTACTTC. Amino acids: CASGGPGEGETQYF.

The sample holds one count of this clone. J is TRBJ2-6 and V is TRBV6-5; D may be TRBD1 or TRBD2 (5 bases each). CDR1 and CDR2 from the germline V gene are MNHEY and SVGAGI. CDR3 length: 10 residues. V was pared by 8 bases and J by 12 bases, with 8 bases between. In DNA, the CDR3 is TGTGCCAGCGGGGACCCCGTCCTGACTTTC. As protein: CASGDPVLTF.